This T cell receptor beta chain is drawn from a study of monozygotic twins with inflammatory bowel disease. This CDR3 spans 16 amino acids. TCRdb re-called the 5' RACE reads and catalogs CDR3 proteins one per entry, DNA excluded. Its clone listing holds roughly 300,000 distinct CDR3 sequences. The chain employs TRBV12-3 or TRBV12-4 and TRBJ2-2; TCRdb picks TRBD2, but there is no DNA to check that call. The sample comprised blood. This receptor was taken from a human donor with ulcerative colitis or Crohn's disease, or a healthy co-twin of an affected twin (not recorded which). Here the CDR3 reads CASRHEGYSNTGELFF.